This T cell receptor beta chain was sequenced in a study of blood T cells in healthy people across ages. With regard to this clonotype: Its antigen is still unknown.

Sample-barcoded 5' priming and a J-beta primer mix drove a second PCR of about 6 to 11 cycles. From the 5' RACE reads, TCRdb called clonotypes with MiXCR, one entry per CDR3 protein. Of about 690,000 distinct CDR3 sequences listed, 40% to 45% are singletons. The CDR3 has 17 amino acids. The germline V gene has CDR1 SEHNR and CDR2 FQNEAQ (reference sequence). V dropped 0 bases and J dropped 1; count of bases not matched to a gene: 2. Broader study findings: The recorded TCR beta diversity per million T cells decreased in a roughly linear manner with age.

The sequenced sample was blood. The chain has TRBV7-9 and TRBJ2-5; 13 nucleotides agree with TRBD2. This clonotype was obtained from a man older than 75 in good health. CDR3 residues: CASSLAGTSGIQETQYF. The CDR3 bases are TGTGCCAGCAGCTTAGCTGGGACTAGCGGGATCCAAGAGACCCAGTACTTC.